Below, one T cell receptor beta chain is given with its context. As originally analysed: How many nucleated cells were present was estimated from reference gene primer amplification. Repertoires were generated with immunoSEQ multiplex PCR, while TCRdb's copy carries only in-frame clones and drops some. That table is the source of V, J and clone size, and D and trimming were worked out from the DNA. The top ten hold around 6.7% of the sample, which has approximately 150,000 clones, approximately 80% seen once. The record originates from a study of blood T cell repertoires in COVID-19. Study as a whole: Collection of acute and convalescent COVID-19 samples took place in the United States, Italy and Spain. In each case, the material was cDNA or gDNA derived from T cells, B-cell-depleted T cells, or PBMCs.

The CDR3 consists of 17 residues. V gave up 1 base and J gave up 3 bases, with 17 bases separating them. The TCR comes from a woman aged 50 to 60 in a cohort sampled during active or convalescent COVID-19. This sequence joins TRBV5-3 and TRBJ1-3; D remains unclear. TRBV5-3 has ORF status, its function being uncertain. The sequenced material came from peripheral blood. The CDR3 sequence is CARSLTPNSTLGNTIYF. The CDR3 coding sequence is TGTGCCAGAAGCTTGACCCCCAACTCTACTCTTGGAAACACCATATATTTT.